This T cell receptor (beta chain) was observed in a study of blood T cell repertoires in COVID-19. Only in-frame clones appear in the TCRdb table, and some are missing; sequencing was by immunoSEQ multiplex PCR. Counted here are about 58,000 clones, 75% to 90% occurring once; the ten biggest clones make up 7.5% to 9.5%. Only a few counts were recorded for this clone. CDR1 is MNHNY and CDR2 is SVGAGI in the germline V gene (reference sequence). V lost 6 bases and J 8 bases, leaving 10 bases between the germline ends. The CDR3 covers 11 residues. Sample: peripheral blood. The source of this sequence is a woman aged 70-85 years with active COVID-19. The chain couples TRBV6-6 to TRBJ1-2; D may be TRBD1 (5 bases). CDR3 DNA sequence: TGTGCCAGCAGGACAGATTGGGGCTACACCTTC. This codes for CASRTDWGYTF.